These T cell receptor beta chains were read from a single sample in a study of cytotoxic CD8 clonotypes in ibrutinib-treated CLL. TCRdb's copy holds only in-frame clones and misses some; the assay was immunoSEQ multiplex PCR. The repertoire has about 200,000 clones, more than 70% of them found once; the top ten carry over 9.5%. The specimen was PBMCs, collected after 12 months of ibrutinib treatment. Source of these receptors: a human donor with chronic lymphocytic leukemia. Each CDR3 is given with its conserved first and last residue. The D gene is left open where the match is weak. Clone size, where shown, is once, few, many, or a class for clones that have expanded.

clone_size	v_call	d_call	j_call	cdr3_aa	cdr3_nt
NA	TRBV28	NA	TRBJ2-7	CASSLQRFGEQYF	TGTGCCAGCAGTCTCCAACGGTTCGGCGAGCAGTACTTC
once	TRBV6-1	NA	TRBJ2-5	CAIPNGLGTTQYF	TGTGCCATCCCCAACGGGTTAGGGACGACCCAGTACTTC
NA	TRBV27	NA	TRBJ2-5	CASSRTVQETQYF	TGTGCCAGCAGTCGGACAGTCCAAGAGACCCAGTACTTC
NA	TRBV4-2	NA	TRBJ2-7	CASSQDRQLHSYEQYF	TGTGCCAGCAGCCAAGATAGACAGCTTCACTCCTACGAGCAGTACTTC
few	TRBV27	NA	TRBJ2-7	CASKRANSYEQYF	TGTGCCAGCAAGCGGGCGAACTCCTACGAGCAGTACTTC
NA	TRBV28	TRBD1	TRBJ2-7	CASTRTGVYSSPYF	TGTGCCAGCACACGGACAGGGGTATATTCGTCACCTTACTTC
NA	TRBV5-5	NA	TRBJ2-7	CASSSRLVGEQYF	TGTGCCAGCAGCTCCCGGTTAGTGGGGGAGCAGTACTTC
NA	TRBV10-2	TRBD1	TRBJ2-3	CASSDTGAGPDTQYF	TGCGCCAGCAGTGATACAGGGGCCGGTCCAGATACGCAGTATTTT
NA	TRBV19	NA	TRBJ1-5	CASSIRGPNQPQHF	TGTGCCAGTAGTATCCGGGGCCCCAATCAGCCCCAGCATTTT
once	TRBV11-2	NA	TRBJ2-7	CASSGQFFSSYEQYF	TGTGCCAGCAGTGGACAGTTTTTTAGCTCCTACGAGCAGTACTTC
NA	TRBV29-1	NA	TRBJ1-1	CSVRSEAFF	TGCAGCGTTCGTTCTGAAGCTTTCTTT
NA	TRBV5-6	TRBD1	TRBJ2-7	CASSPEGQGTYEQYF	TGTGCCAGCAGCCCCGAGGGACAGGGGACCTACGAGCAGTACTTC
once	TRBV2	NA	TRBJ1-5	CASSSFFGQQPQHF	TGTGCCAGCAGTTCTTTCTTCGGGCAACAGCCCCAGCATTTT
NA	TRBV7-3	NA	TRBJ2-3	CASSRSGGPTDTQYF	TGTGCCAGCTCAAGATCCGGGGGCCCCACAGATACGCAGTATTTT
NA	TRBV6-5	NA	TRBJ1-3	CASRQSEGPGNTIYF	TGTGCCAGCAGGCAATCCGAAGGGCCTGGAAACACCATATATTTT
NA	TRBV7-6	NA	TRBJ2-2	CASSRDFDTGELFF	TGTGCCAGCAGCCGGGACTTTGACACCGGGGAGCTGTTTTTT
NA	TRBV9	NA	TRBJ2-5	CASSVVWGPGETQYF	TGTGCCAGCAGCGTAGTATGGGGCCCGGGAGAGACCCAGTACTTC
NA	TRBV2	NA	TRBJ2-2	CASSEPTNTGELFF	TGTGCCAGCAGTGAACCTACGAACACCGGGGAGCTGTTTTTT
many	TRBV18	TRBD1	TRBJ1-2	CASSQDRGLYGYTF	TGTGCCAGCTCGCAGGACAGGGGGCTCTATGGCTACACCTTC
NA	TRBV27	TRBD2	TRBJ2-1	CASSFWASGGREQFF	TGTGCCAGCAGTTTTTGGGCTAGCGGGGGTCGTGAGCAGTTCTTC
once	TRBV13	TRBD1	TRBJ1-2	CASSLGTGGYGYTF	TGTGCCAGCAGCTTAGGGACAGGGGGCTATGGCTACACCTTC
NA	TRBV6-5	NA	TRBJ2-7	CASSYSGTGIREQYF	TGTGCCAGCAGTTACTCTGGGACGGGTATCCGCGAGCAGTACTTC